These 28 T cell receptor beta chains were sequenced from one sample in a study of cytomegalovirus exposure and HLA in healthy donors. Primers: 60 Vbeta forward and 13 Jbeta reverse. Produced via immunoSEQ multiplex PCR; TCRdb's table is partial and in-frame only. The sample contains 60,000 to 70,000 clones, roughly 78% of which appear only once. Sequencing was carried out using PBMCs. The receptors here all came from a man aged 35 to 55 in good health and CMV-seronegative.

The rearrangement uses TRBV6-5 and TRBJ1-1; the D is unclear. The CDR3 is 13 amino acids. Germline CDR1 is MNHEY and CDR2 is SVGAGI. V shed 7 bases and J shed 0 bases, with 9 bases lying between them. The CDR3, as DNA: TGTGCCAGCACAAGAAGCATGAACACTGAAGCTTTCTTT. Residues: CASTRSMNTEAFF.

The DNA for the CDR3 is TGTGCCAGCCGGGACAGGGTTAGCAATCAGCCCCAGCATTTT. As protein: CASRDRVSNQPQHF. The chain is built from TRBV6-1 and TRBJ1-5; 9 bases agree with TRBD1. Trimming removed 8 bases from V and 0 bases from J; junction bases left unmatched: 2. The CDR3 length is 14 residues. Germline V gene lookup returns CDR1 MNHNS and CDR2 SASEGT.

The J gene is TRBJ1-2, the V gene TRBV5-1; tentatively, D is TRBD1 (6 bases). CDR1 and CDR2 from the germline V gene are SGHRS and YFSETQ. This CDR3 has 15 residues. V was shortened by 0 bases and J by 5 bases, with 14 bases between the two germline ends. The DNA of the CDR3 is TGCGCCAGCAGCTTGGCCACAGGGAGTTCTTATGGCTACACCTTC. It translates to CASSLATGSSYGYTF.

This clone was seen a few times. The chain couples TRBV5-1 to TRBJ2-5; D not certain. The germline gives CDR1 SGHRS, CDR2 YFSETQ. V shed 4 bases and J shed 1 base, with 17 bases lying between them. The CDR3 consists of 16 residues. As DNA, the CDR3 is TGCGCCAGCAGCCCGCTTGGGCCCCCCGGCCAAGAGACCCAGTACTTC. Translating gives CASSPLGPPGQETQYF.

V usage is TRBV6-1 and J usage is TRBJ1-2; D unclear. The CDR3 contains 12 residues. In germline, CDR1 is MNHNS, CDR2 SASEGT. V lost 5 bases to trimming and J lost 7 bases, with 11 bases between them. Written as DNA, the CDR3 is TGTGCCAGCAGTCCTCAACGGGGTGGCTACACCTTC. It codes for CASSPQRGGYTF.

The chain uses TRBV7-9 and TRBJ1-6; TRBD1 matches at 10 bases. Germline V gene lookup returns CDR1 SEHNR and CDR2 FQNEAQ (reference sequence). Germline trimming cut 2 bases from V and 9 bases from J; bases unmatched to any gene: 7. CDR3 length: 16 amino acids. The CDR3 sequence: CASSLTLGQGSSPLHF. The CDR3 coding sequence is TGTGCCAGCAGCTTAACTCTGGGACAGGGGAGTTCACCCCTCCACTTT. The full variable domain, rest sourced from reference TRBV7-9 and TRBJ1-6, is DTGVSQNPRHKITKRGQNVTFRCDPISEHNRLYWYRQTLGQGPEFLTYFQNEAQLEKSRLLSDRFSAERPKGSFSTLEIQRTEQGDSAMYLCASSLTLGQGSSPLHFGNGTRLTVT.

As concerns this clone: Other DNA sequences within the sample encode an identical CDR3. CDR3 nucleotides: TGTGCCAGCAGTGACGCTAGACCGGTGGCCCAGTACTTC. As protein: CASSDARPVAQYF. This sequence joins TRBV2 and TRBJ2-5; no reliable D call. The CDR3 spans 13 residues. Trimming took off 3 bases at V and 9 bases at J, with 14 bases between the two ends. Germline V gene data show CDR1 as SNHLY and CDR2 as FYNNEI.

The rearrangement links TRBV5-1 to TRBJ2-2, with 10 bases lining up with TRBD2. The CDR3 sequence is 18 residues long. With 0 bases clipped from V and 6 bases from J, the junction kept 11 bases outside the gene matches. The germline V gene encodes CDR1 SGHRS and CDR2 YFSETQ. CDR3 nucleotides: TGCGCCAGCAGCTTGGCACCCACCTCTAGCGGGGGCTCCGGGGAGCTGTTTTTT. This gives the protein CASSLAPTSSGGSGELFF.

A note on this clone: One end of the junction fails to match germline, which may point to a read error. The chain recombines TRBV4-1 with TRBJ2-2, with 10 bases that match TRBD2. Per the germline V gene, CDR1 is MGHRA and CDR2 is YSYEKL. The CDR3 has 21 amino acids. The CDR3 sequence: CASNQQAHLRSGGAGTGELFF. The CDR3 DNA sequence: TGCGCCAGCAACCAACAAGCCCACTTGAGGAGCGGGGGGGCAGGGACCGGGGAGCTGTTTTTT.

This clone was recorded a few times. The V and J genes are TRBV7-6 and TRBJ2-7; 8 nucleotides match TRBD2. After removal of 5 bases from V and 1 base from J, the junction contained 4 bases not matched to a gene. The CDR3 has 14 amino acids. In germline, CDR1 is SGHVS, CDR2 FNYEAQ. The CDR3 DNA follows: TGTGCCAGCAGCCTCGGGGGGGTTTCCTACGAGCAGTACTTC. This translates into CASSLGGVSYEQYF.

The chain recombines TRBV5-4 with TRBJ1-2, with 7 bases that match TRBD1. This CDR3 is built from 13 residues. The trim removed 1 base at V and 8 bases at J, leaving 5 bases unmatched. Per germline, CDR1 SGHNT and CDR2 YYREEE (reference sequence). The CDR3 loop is CASSLLAGGGYTF. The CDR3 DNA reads TGTGCCAGCAGCTTGTTAGCAGGGGGAGGCTACACCTTC.

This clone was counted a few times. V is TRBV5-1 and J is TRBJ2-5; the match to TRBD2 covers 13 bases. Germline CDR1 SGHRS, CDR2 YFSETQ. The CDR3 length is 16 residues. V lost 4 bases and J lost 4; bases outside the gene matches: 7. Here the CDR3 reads CASSRLAGGLGETQYF. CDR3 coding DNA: TGCGCCAGCAGCCGACTAGCGGGAGGATTGGGAGAGACCCAGTACTTC.

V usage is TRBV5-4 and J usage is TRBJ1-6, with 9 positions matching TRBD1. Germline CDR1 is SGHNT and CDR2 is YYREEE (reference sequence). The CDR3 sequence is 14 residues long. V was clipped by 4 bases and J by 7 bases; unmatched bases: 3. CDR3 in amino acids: CASSRDRVNSPLHF. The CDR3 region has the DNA TGTGCCAGCAGCCGGGACAGGGTAAATTCACCCCTCCACTTT. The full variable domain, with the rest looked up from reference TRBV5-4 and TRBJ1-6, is ETGVTQSPTHLIKTRGQQVTLRCSSQSGHNTVSWYQQALGQGPQFIFQYYREEENGRGNFPPRFSGLQFPNYSSELNVNALELDDSALYLCASSRDRVNSPLHFGNGTRLTVT.

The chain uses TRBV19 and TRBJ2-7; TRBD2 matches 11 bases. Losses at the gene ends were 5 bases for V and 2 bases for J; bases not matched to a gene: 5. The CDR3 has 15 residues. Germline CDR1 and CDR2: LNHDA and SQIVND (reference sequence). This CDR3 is CASSALSGGAYEQYF. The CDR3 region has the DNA TGTGCCAGTAGTGCGCTTAGCGGGGGGGCCTACGAGCAGTACTTC.

CDR3 protein: CASSPQGGSLYNEQFF. The CDR3 nucleotides are TGTGCCAGCAGCCCACAGGGCGGGAGTTTATACAATGAGCAGTTCTTC. The chain joins TRBV11-3 to TRBJ2-1; TRBD2 is a possible D gene (7 bases). Trimming shortened V by 5 bases and J by 4 bases, and 18 bases separated the two germline ends. Per germline, CDR1 SGHNT and CDR2 YENEEA. CDR3 length: 16 residues.

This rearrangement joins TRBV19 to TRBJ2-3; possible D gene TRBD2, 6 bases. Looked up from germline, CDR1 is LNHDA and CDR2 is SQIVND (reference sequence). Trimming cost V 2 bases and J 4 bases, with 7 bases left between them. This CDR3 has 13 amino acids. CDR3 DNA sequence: TGTGCCAGTAGTATAACGGGGGCAGATACGCAGTATTTT. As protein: CASSITGADTQYF.

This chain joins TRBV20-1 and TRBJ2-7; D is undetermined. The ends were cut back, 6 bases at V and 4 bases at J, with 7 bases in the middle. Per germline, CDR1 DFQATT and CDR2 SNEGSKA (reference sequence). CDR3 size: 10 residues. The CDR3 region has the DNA TGCAGTGCGTCAGTATACGAGCAGTACTTC. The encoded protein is CSASVYEQYF.

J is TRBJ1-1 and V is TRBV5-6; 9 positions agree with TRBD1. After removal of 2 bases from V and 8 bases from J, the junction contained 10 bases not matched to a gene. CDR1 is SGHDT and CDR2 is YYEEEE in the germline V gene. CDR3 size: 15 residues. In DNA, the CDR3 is TGTGCCAGCAGCTTACGGGGGACAGGGAGAGGGGAAGCTTTCTTT. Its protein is CASSLRGTGRGEAFF.

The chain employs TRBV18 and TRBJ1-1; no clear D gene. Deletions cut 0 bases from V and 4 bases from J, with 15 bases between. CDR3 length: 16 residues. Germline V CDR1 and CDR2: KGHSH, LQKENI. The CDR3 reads CASSPPSRGPSTEAFF. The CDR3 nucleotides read TGTGCCAGCTCACCACCGAGCAGAGGGCCGAGCACTGAAGCTTTCTTT.

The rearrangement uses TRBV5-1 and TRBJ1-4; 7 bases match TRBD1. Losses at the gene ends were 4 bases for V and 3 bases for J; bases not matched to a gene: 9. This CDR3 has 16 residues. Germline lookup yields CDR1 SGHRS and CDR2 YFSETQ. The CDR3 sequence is CASSPKPQGANEKLFF. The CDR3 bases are TGCGCCAGCAGCCCGAAACCCCAGGGGGCTAATGAAAAACTGTTTTTT.

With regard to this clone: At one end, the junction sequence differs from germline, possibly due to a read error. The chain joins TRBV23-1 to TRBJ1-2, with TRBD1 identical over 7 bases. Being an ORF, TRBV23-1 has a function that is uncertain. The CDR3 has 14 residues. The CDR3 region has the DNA TGCGCCAGCGGACCCGGCGGGAGGGGGCTAGTGTCTTCCTTC. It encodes CASGPGGRGLVSSF.

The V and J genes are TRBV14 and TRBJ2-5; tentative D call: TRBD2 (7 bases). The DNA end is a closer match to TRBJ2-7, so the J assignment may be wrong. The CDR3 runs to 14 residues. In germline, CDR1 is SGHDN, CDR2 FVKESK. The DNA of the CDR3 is TGTGCCAGCAGCCCGAAGCGGGACAACTACGAGCAGTACTTC. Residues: CASSPKRDNYEQYF.

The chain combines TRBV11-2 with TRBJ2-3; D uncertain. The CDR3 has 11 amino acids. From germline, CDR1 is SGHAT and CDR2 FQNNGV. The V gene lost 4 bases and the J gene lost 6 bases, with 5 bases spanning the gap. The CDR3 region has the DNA TGTGCCAGCAGCTCCTTGGATACGCAGTATTTT. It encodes CASSSLDTQYF.

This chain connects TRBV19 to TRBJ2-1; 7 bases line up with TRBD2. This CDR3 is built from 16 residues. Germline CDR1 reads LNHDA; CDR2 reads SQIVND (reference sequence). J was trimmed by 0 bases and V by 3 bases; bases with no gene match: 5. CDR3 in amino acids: CASSIKGGGSYNEQFF. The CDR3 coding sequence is TGTGCCAGTAGTATTAAGGGCGGGGGCTCCTACAATGAGCAGTTCTTC.

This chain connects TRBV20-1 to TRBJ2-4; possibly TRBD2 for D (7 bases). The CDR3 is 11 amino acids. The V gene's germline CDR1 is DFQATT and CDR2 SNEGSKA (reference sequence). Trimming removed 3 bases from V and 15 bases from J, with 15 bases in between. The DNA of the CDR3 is TGCAGTGCTAGGGGGGAGGGGGTCGCGTACTTC. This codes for CSARGEGVAYF.

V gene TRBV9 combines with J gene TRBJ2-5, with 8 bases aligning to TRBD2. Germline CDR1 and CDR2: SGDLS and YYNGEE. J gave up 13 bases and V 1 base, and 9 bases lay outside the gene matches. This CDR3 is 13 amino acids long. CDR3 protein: CASSVSGERELYF. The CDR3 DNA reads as TGTGCCAGCAGCGTATCCGGGGAGCGGGAGTTGTACTTC.

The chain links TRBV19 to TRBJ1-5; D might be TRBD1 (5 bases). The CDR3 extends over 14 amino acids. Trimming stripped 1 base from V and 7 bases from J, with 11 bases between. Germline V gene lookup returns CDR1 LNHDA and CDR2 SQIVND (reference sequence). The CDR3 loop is CASSIVRGEQPQHF. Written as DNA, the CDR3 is TGTGCCAGTAGTATAGTTCGGGGGGAACAGCCCCAGCATTTT.

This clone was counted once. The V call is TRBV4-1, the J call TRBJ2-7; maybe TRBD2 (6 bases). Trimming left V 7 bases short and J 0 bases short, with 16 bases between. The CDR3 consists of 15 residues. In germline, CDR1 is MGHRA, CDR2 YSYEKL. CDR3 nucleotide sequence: TGCGCCAGCACCAGGACTTTAGCGGACTCCTACGAGCAGTACTTC. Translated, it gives CASTRTLADSYEQYF.